What follows describes a single T cell receptor beta chain. Its antigen is still unknown. The sample is drawn from a study of OX40 agonist ivuxolimab in advanced cancers. Whole-study context: Ivuxolimab, an antibody that agonizes OX40 (CD134), was administered to the patients. Enrollees could have had prior anti-PD-1, anti-PD-L1 or anti-CTLA-4 therapy, which 40% to 45% had received. A partial response was reached by three patients: one with hepatocellular carcinoma and two with cutaneous melanoma. Study outcomes and limitations: The authors did not determine the antigen specificity of the expanded peripheral T cells.

Here immunoSEQ multiplex PCR was the method, and the copy in TCRdb shows in-frame clones only, minus some. The data hold fewer than 85,000 clones, with around 90% observed a single time. Germline-derived CDR1 and CDR2 are SGDLS and YYNGEE. CDR3 length: 18 amino acids. Trimming removed 0 bases from V and 8 bases from J; junction bases left unmatched: 15. The source of this sequence is an adult with an advanced solid tumor such as melanoma, head and neck, liver or kidney cancer. Sequencing used CD4+ or CD8+ T cells sorted from blood, obtained in a trial of the OX40 agonist ivuxolimab. This chain uses TRBV9 with TRBJ2-1; 9 bases line up with TRBD2. In DNA form, the CDR3 reads TGTGCCAGCAGCGTAGCCGACTTGGGCGGGGGGGCCATGGATGAGCAGTTCTTC. This codes for CASSVADLGGGAMDEQFF.